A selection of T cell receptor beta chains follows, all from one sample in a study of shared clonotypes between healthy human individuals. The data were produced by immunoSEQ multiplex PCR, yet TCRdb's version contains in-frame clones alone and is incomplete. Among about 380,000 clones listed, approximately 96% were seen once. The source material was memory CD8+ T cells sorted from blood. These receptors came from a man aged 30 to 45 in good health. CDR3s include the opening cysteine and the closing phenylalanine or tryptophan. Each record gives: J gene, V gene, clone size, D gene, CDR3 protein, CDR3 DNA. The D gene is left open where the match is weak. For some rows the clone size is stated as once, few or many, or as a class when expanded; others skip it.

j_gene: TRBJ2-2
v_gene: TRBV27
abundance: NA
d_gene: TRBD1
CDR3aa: CASSTTGLNTGELFF
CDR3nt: TGTGCCAGCAGTACGACAGGGTTGAACACCGGGGAGCTGTTTTTT

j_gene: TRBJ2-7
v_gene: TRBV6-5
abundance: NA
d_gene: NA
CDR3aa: CASRTRDKYEQYF
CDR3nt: TGTGCCAGTAGAACCCGGGACAAATACGAGCAGTACTTC

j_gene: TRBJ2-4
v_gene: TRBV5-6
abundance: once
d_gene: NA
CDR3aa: CASSYRPIAKNIQYF
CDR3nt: TGTGCCAGCAGCTACAGGCCTATAGCCAAAAACATTCAGTACTTC

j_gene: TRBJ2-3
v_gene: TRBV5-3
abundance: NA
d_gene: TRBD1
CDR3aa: CARSWDRTSTDTQYF
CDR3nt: TGTGCCAGAAGCTGGGACAGAACTAGCACAGATACGCAGTATTTT

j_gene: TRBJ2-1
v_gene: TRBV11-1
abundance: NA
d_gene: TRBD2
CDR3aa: CASSLTAGGDNEQFF
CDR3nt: TGTGCCAGCAGCTTGACAGCGGGAGGGGACAATGAGCAGTTCTTC

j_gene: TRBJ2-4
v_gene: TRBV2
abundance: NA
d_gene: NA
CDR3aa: CASGLGFLAKNIQYF
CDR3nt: TGTGCCAGCGGGTTAGGGTTCCTAGCCAAAAACATTCAGTACTTC

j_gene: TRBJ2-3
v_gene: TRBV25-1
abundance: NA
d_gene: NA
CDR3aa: CASSEYQDSTDTQYF
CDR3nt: TGTGCCAGCAGTGAATATCAAGACAGCACAGATACGCAGTATTTT

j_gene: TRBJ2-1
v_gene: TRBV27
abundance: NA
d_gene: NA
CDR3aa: CASSFDNFNEQFF
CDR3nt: TGTGCCAGCAGTTTCGATAACTTCAATGAGCAGTTCTTC

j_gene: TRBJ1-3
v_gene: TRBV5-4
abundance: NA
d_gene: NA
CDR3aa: CASSFGLSGNTIYF
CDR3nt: TGTGCCAGCAGCTTCGGCCTCTCTGGAAACACCATATATTTT

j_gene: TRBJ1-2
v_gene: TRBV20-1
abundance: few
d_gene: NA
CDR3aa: CSARRGYGYTF
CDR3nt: TGCAGTGCTAGAAGGGGCTATGGCTACACCTTC

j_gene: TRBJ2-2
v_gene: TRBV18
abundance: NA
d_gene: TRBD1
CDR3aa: CASSNTGGSDTGELFF
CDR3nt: TGTGCCAGCTCAAATACAGGGGGCTCGGACACCGGGGAGCTGTTTTTT

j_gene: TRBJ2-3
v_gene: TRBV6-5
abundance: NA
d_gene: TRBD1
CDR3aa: CASSYSAGGYTQYF
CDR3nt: TGTGCCAGCAGTTACTCGGCAGGGGGATATACGCAGTATTTT

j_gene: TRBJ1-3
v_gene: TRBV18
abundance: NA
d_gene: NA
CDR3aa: CASSPPPGNTIYF
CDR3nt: TGTGCCAGCTCACCACCCCCAGGGAACACCATATATTTT

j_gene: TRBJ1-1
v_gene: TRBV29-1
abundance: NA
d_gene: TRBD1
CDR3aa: CSGRQGGGEAFF
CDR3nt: TGCAGCGGCCGACAGGGTGGAGGGGAAGCTTTCTTT

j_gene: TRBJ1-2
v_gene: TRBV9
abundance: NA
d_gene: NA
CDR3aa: CASSVGLGPYGYTF
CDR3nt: TGTGCCAGCAGCGTGGGGTTGGGGCCCTATGGCTACACCTTC

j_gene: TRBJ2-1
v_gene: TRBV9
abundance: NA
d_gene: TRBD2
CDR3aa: CASSGEWDSSGREGNEQFF
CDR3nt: TGTGCCAGCAGCGGGGAATGGGACAGTAGCGGGAGGGAAGGTAATGAGCAGTTCTTC

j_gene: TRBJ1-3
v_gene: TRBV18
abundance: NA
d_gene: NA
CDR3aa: CASSPPDGNTIYF
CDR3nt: TGTGCCAGCTCACCACCGGATGGAAACACCATATATTTT

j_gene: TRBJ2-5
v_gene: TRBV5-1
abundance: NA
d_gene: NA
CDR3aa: CASSSETGHQETQYF
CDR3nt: TGCGCCAGCAGCTCCGAGACAGGACACCAAGAGACCCAGTACTTC

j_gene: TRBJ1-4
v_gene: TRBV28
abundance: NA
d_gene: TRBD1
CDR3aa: CASSPWTGGGEKLFF
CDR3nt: TGTGCCAGCAGTCCTTGGACAGGGGGAGGTGAAAAACTGTTTTTT

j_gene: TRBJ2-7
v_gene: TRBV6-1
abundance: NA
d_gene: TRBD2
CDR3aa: CASRIAGGLREQYF
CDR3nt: TGTGCCAGCAGGATAGCGGGAGGACTTCGGGAGCAGTACTTC

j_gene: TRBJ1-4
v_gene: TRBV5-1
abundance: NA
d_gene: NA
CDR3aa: CASSLIQVGKLFF
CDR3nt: TGCGCCAGCAGCTTGATACAGGTAGGAAAACTGTTTTTT

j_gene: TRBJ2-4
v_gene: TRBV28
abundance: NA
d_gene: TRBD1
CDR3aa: CASSPKWTGPNILAKNIQYF
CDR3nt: TGTGCCAGCAGCCCAAAATGGACAGGCCCAAACATTCTAGCCAAAAACATTCAGTACTTC

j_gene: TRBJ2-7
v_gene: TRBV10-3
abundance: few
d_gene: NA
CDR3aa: CAISEGYEQYF
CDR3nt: TGTGCCATCAGTGAAGGCTACGAGCAGTACTTC

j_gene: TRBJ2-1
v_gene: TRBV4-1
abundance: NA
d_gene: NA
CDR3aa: CASSQRAGNEQFF
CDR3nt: TGCGCCAGCAGCCAAAGGGCCGGGAATGAGCAGTTCTTC

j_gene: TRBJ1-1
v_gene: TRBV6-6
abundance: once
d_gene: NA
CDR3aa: CASSLGGAEAFF
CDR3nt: TGTGCCAGCAGTCTAGGGGGGGCCGAAGCTTTCTTT

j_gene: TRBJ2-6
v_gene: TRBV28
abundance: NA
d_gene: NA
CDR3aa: CASLFSGANVLTF
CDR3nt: TGTGCCAGCCTATTCTCTGGGGCCAACGTCCTGACTTTC

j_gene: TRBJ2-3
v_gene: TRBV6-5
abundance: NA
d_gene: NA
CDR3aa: CASSRGNFNTDTQYF
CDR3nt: TGTGCCAGCAGTCGGGGAAACTTTAACACAGATACGCAGTATTTT

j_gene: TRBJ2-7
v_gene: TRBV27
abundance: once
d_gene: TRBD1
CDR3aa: CASSSLARGLTTYEQYF
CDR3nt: TGTGCCAGCAGTTCCCTGGCCAGGGGGCTTACAACCTACGAGCAGTACTTC

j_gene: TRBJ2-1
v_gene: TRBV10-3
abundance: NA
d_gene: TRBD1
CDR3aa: CAISSPSGGRTYNEQFF
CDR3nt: TGTGCCATCAGTTCACCCTCAGGGGGCCGAACCTACAATGAGCAGTTCTTC

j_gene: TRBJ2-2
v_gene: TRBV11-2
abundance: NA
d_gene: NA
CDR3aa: CASSLDRAQPNTGELFF
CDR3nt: TGTGCCAGCAGCTTAGATCGGGCACAGCCGAACACCGGGGAGCTGTTTTTT

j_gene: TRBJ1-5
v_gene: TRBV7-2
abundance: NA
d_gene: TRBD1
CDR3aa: CASSSAKDRAYNQPQHF
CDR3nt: TGTGCCAGCAGCTCAGCTAAAGACAGGGCCTATAATCAGCCCCAGCATTTT

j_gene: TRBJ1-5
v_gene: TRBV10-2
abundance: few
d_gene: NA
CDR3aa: CASSENPGNSNQPQHF
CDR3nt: TGCGCCAGCAGTGAGAATCCAGGGAATAGCAATCAGCCCCAGCATTTT

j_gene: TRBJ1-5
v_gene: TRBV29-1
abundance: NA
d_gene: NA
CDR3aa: CSVEIGGNQPQHF
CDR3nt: TGCAGCGTTGAAATAGGGGGCAATCAGCCCCAGCATTTT

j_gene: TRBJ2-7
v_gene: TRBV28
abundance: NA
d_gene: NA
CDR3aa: CASSSPRGRVSSDEQYF
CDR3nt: TGTGCCAGCAGTTCCCCGAGGGGCAGGGTTTCTTCGGACGAGCAGTACTTC

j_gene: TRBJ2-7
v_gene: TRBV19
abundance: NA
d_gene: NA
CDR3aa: CASSITGEQYF
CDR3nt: TGTGCCAGTAGTATTACAGGGGAGCAGTACTTC

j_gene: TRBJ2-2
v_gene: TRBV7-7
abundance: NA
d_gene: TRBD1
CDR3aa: CASSLEPGQGTGELFF
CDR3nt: TGTGCTAGCAGCTTAGAACCGGGACAGGGGACCGGGGAGCTGTTTTTT

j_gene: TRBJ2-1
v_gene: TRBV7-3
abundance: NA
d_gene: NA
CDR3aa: CASSSGTEQFF
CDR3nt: TGTGCCAGCAGCTCCGGAACTGAGCAGTTCTTC

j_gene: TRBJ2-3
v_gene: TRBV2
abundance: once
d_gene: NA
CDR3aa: CASTGQWGTDTQYF
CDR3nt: TGTGCCAGCACCGGACAGTGGGGCACAGATACGCAGTATTTT

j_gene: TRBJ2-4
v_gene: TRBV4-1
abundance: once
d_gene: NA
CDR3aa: CASWSKYF
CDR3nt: TGCGCCAGCTGGTCTAAGTACTTC

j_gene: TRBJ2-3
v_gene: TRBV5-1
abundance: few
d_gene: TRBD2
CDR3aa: CASSFQRGPDTQYF
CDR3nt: TGCGCCAGCAGCTTTCAGCGGGGCCCAGATACGCAGTATTTT

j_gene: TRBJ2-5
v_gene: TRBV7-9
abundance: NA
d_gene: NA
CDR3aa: CASSPRLETQYF
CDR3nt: TGTGCCAGCAGCCCCAGACTCGAGACCCAGTACTTC

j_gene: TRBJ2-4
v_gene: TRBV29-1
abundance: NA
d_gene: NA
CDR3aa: CSVGQGNIQYF
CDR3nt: TGCAGCGTTGGGCAGGGAAACATTCAGTACTTC

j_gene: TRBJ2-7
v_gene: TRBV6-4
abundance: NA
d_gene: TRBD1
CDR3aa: CARRSGTGIHEQYF
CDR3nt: TGTGCCCGAAGGTCCGGGACAGGGATTCACGAGCAGTACTTC

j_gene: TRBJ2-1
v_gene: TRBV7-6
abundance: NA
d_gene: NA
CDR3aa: CASSSLGGLNEQFF
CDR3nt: TGTGCCAGCAGCTCATTGGGGGGGCTAAATGAGCAGTTCTTC

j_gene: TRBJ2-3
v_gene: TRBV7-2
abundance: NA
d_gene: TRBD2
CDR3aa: CASSLGASGRTDTQYF
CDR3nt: TGTGCCAGCAGCTTAGGGGCTAGCGGGAGAACAGATACGCAGTATTTT

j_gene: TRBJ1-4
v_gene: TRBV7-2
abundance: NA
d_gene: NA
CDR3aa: CASSLTPGNEKLFF
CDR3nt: TGTGCCAGCAGCCTGACCCCGGGGAATGAAAAACTGTTTTTT

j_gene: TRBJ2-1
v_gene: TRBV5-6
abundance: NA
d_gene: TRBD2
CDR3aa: CASSSGSLAGSYNEQFF
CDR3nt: TGTGCCAGCAGCTCTGGATCGCTAGCGGGGTCCTACAATGAGCAGTTCTTC

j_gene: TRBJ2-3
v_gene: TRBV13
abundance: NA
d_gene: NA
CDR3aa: CASSKALQVMAFTDTQYF
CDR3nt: TGTGCCAGCAGCAAGGCCCTGCAGGTGATGGCCTTCACAGATACGCAGTATTTT

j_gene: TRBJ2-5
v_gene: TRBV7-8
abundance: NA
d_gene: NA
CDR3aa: CASSLGEETQYF
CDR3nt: TGTGCCAGCAGCTTAGGCGAAGAGACCCAGTACTTC

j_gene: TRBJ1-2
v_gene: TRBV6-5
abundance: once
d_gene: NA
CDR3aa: CASGQGAISYGYTF
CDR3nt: TGTGCCAGCGGTCAGGGTGCCATTAGTTATGGCTACACCTTC

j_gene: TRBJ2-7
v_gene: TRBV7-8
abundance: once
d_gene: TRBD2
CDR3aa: CASSLGLAGGPTYEQYF
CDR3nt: TGTGCCAGCAGCTTAGGGCTAGCGGGAGGGCCAACCTACGAGCAGTACTTC

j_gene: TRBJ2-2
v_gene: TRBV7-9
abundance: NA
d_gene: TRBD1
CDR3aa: CASIGGTGGYTGELFF
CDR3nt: TGTGCCAGCATCGGTGGGACAGGGGGCTACACCGGGGAGCTGTTTTTT